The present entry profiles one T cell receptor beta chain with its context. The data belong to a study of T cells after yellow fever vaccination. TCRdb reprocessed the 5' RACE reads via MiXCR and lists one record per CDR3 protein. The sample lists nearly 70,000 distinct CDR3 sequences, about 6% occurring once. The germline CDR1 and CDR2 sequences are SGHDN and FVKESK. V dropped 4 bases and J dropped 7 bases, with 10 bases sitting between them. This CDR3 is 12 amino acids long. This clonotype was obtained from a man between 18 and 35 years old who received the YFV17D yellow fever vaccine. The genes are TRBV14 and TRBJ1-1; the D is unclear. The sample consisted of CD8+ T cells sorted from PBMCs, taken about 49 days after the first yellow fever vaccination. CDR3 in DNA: TGTGCCAGCAGCCTGGACGGCCATGAAGCTTTCTTT. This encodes CASSLDGHEAFF.